The entry below describes one T cell receptor beta chain. The sample belongs to a study of blood T cell repertoires in COVID-19. The CDR3 sequence is 15 residues long. The V gene's germline CDR1 is LNHNV and CDR2 YYDKDF (reference sequence). V gave up 4 bases and J gave up 8 bases; unmatched junction bases: 8. Profiled with immunoSEQ multiplex PCR; TCRdb holds only in-frame clones, not every one. The sample yields over 150,000 clones, roughly 88% seen once. The chain joins TRBV15 to TRBJ2-1; TRBD1 aligns across 10 bases. The source material was peripheral blood. The source of this sequence is a woman in her sixties with acute or convalescent COVID-19. CDR3 in DNA: TGTGCCACCAGCAAACGGGACAGGGGAAGGGATGAGCAGTTCTTC. This sequence encodes CATSKRDRGRDEQFF.